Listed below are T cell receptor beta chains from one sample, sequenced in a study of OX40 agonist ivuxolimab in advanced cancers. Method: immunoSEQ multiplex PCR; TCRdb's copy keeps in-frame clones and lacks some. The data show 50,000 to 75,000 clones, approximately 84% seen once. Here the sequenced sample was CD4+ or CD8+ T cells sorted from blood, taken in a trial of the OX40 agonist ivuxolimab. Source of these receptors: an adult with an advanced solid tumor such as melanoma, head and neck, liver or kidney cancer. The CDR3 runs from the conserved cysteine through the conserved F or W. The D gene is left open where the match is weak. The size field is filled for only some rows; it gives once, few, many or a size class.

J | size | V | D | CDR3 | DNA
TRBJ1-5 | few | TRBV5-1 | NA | CASSLSGDQPQHF | TGCGCCAGCAGCTTGTCAGGGGATCAGCCCCAGCATTTT
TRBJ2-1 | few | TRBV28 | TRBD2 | CASSRLAYNEQFF | TGTGCCAGCAGTAGACTAGCATACAATGAGCAGTTCTTC
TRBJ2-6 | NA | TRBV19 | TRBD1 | CASSIGYSGTGYSGANVLTF | TGTGCCAGTAGTATAGGTTACTCCGGGACAGGGTACTCTGGGGCCAACGTCCTGACTTTC
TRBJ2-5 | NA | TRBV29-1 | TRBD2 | CSVSGTSLNQETQYF | TGCAGCGTGTCTGGGACTAGTCTTAACCAAGAGACCCAGTACTTC
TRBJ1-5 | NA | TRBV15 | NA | CATSRDKTGTSNQPQHF | TGTGCCACCAGCAGAGATAAAACAGGGACGAGCAATCAGCCCCAGCATTTT
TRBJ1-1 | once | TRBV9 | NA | CASSVASGVTEAFF | TGTGCCAGCAGCGTAGCTTCAGGCGTCACTGAAGCTTTCTTT
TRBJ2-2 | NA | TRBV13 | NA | CASSLGQTNTGELFF | TGTGCCAGCAGCTTAGGCCAGACGAACACCGGGGAGCTGTTTTTT
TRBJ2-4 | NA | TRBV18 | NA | CASSPNRAQNIQYF | TGTGCCAGCTCACCAAACAGGGCCCAAAACATTCAGTACTTC
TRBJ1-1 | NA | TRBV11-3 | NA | CASSRGPWEAFF | TGTGCCAGCAGTCGGGGACCTTGGGAAGCTTTCTTT
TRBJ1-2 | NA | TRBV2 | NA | CASTLGLDGYTF | TGTGCCAGCACTTTGGGACTAGACGGCTACACCTTC
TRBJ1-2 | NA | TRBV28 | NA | CASSLVPGGYTF | TGTGCCAGCAGTTTAGTCCCAGGCGGCTACACCTTC
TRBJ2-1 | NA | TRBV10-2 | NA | CASSDLKGRDEQFF | TGCGCCAGCAGTGACCTAAAGGGGAGAGATGAGCAGTTCTTC
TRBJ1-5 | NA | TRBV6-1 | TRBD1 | CASSELGGAIQPQHF | TGTGCCAGCAGTGAACTAGGGGGCGCGATTCAGCCCCAGCATTTT
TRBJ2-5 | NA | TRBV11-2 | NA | CASSLMGAEETQYF | TGTGCCAGCAGCTTAATGGGGGCCGAGGAGACCCAGTACTTC
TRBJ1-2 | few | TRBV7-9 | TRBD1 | CASSHTGTGVSYTF | TGTGCCAGCAGCCATACCGGGACAGGAGTATCCTACACCTTC
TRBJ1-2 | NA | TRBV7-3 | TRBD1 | CASSSGQGRGGYTF | TGTGCCAGCAGCTCGGGACAGGGGCGGGGTGGCTACACCTTC
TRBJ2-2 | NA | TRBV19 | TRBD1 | CASMWTGGTGELFF | TGTGCCAGTATGTGGACAGGGGGCACCGGGGAGCTGTTTTTT
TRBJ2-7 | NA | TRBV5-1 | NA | CASSLEAGLAYEQYF | TGCGCCAGCAGCTTGGAGGCAGGGTTAGCCTACGAGCAGTACTTC
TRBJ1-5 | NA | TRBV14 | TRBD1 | CASSQDESGQGNPF | TGTGCCAGCAGCCAAGATGAGTCAGGACAGGGGAATCCATTT
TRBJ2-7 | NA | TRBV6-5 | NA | CASSYGYSYEQYF | TGTGCCAGCAGTTACGGCTACTCCTACGAGCAGTACTTC
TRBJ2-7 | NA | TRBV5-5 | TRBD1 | CASSLEGTGGREQYF | TGTGCCAGCAGCTTGGAGGGGACAGGGGGGCGGGAGCAGTACTTC
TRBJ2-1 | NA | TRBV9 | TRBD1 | CASSVVQGDYNEQFF | TGTGCCAGCAGCGTAGTACAGGGGGATTACAATGAGCAGTTCTTC
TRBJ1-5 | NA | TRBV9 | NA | CASSVSGGTLHF | TGTGCCAGCAGCGTTAGTGGGGGGACCCTCCATTTT
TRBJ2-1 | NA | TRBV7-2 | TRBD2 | CASSLLPGTSGRGIEQFF | TGTGCCAGCAGCTTACTCCCCGGGACTAGCGGGAGGGGGATTGAGCAGTTCTTC
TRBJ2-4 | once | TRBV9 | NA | CASSVEAGQVQYF | TGTGCCAGCAGCGTAGAGGCAGGGCAGGTTCAGTACTTC
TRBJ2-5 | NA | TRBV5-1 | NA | CASSLAPGDQETQYF | TGCGCCAGCAGCTTGGCCCCAGGGGACCAAGAGACCCAGTACTTC
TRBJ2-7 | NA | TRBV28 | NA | CASSSATTWTSYEQYF | TGTGCCAGCAGTTCCGCCACTACTTGGACCTCCTACGAGCAGTACTTC
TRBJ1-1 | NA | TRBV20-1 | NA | CSARLGGEAFF | TGCAGTGCTAGGTTAGGGGGAGAAGCTTTCTTT
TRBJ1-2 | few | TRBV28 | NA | CASSLFDGYTF | TGTGCCAGCAGTCTATTCGATGGCTACACCTTC
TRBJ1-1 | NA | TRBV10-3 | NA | CAISAEYGGSEAFF | TGTGCCATCAGTGCTGAGTATGGAGGCTCTGAAGCTTTCTTT
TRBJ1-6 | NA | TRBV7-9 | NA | CASSFRGRSYNSPLHF | TGTGCCAGCAGCTTTAGGGGACGCTCCTATAATTCACCCCTCCACTTT
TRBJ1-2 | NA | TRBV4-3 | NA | CASSQVGGVNYGYTF | TGCGCCAGCAGCCAAGTAGGCGGAGTTAACTATGGCTACACCTTC
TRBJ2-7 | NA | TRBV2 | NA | CASSKSRGSYEQYF | TGTGCCAGCAGTAAGTCGAGGGGGTCCTACGAGCAGTACTTC
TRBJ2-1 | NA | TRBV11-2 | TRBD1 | CASSGGGQGYNEQFF | TGTGCCAGCAGCGGGGGGGGACAGGGTTACAATGAGCAGTTCTTC
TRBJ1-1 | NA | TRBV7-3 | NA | CASSLTGGHEAFF | TGTGCCAGCAGCTTAACTGGGGGGCATGAAGCTTTCTTT
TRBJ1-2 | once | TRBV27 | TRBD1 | CASTGQGAVGYTF | TGTGCCAGTACGGGACAGGGGGCGGTTGGCTACACCTTC
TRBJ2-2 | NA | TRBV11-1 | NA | CASSPGLSSTGELFF | TGTGCCAGCAGCCCGGGACTGAGTAGCACCGGGGAGCTGTTTTTT
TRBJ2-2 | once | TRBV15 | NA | CATSYNVRRQVLNTGELFF | TGTGCCACCAGCTATAACGTTCGCCGGCAGGTGCTGAACACCGGGGAGCTGTTTTTT
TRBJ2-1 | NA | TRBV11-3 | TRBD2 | CASSLVGEGYNEQFF | TGTGCCAGCAGCTTGGTCGGGGAGGGGTACAATGAGCAGTTCTTC
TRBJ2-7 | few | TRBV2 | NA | CASSRKSYEQYF | TGTGCCAGCAGCCGAAAGTCCTACGAGCAGTACTTC
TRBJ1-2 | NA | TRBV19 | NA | CASSIFFRTASTVGYTF | TGTGCCAGTAGTATTTTCTTCAGGACAGCCTCAACTGTTGGCTACACCTTC
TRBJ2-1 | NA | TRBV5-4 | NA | CASSPPLSYNEQFF | TGTGCCAGCAGCCCTCCCCTCTCCTACAATGAGCAGTTCTTC
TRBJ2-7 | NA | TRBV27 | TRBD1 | CASSLVAGGSYEQYF | TGTGCCAGCAGTTTAGTGGCAGGGGGCTCCTACGAGCAGTACTTC
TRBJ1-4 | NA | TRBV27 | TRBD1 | CASSSSTGGTGKLFF | TGTGCCAGCAGTTCATCAACAGGGGGCACTGGGAAACTGTTTTTT
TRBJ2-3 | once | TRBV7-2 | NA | CASSLDRRSTDTQYF | TGTGCCAGCAGCCTTGACAGGAGAAGCACAGATACGCAGTATTTT
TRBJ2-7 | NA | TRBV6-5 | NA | CASSYYDEQYF | TGTGCCAGCAGTTACTATGACGAGCAGTACTTC
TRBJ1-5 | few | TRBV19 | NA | CASTLRGGNQPQHF | TGTGCCAGTACCTTGAGAGGGGGTAATCAGCCCCAGCATTTT
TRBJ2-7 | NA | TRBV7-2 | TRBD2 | CASSLYRLAGVAEQYF | TGTGCCAGCAGCTTATATCGGCTAGCGGGAGTAGCCGAGCAGTACTTC
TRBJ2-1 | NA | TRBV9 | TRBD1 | CASSVGAGQGVSYNEQFF | TGTGCCAGCAGCGTAGGGGCCGGGCAGGGGGTATCCTACAATGAGCAGTTCTTC
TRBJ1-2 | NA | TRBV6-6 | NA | CASSYSAEVSNYGYTF | TGTGCCAGCAGTTACTCGGCAGAAGTATCGAACTATGGCTACACCTTC
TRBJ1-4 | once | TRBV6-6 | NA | CASRSVATNEKLFF | TGTGCCAGCAGATCTGTCGCAACTAATGAAAAACTGTTTTTT
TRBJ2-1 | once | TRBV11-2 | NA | CASSLGRADEQFF | TGTGCCAGCAGCTTAGGCAGGGCTGATGAGCAGTTCTTC
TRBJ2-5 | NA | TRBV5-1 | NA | CASSLAPQETQYF | TGCGCCAGCAGCTTAGCCCCACAAGAGACCCAGTACTTC
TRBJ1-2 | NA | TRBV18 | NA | CASSPTALGGPYGYTF | TGTGCCAGCTCACCCACCGCCCTCGGGGGACCCTATGGCTACACCTTC
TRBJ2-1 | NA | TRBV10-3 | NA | CAISKVGSGYNEQFF | TGTGCCATCAGCAAAGTGGGGTCAGGGTACAATGAGCAGTTCTTC
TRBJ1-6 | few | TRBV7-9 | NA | CASSLGEGRYTYSPLHF | TGTGCCAGCAGCTTAGGCGAAGGGAGGTACACTTATTCACCCCTCCACTTT
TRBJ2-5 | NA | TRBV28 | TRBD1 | CASSGTGGWQETQYF | TGTGCCAGCAGTGGAACAGGGGGCTGGCAAGAGACCCAGTACTTC
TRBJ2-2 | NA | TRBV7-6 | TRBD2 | CASSRRLAGDGGELFF | TGTGCCAGCAGCCGCCGGCTAGCGGGAGATGGCGGGGAGCTGTTTTTT
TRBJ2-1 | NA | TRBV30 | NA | CAWTGFTYNEQFF | TGTGCCTGGACGGGGTTTACCTACAATGAGCAGTTCTTC